A single sample is the source of the 6 T cell receptor beta chains below, sequenced in a study of metastatic and nonmetastatic thyroid tumors. MiXCR re-clonotyped the PCR reads for TCRdb. The data contain tens of thousands of clones, around 22% of them seen just once; the ten biggest clones take up more than 2%. Patients were all untreated before their thyroid surgery. What was sequenced was blood. These receptors were obtained from a female donor with papillary thyroid cancer or a benign thyroid nodule (not recorded which). Some clones in this sample may be carry-over from other donors' samples.

V is TRBV6-1 and J is TRBJ2-5, with D possibly matching TRBD2 (6 bases). From germline, CDR1 is MNHNS and CDR2 SASEGT. This CDR3 comprises 16 residues. The V end was cut by 3 bases, the J end by 5 bases, with 19 bases between. CDR3 bases: TGTGCCAGCAGTGATGCTCATCGGACTATTAAGGAGACCCAGTACTTC. Translated, it gives CASSDAHRTIKETQYF.

This clone has at least ten counts. This rearrangement joins TRBV10-3 to TRBJ1-2; D not certain. The V and J ends lost 3 bases and 0 bases respectively, with 11 bases between them. The CDR3 extends over 15 amino acids. From germline, CDR1 is ENHRY and CDR2 SYGVKD. CDR3: CAISDSQPSNYGYTF. In DNA form, the CDR3 reads TGTGCCATCAGTGACAGCCAACCATCTAACTATGGCTACACCTTC.

This clone is labeled as medium-sized. The chain joins TRBV7-9 to TRBJ1-5; D call uncertain. The CDR3 runs 13 residues. Trimming removed 7 bases at V and 6 bases at J, with 13 bases between. Germline lookup yields CDR1 SEHNR and CDR2 FQNEAQ (reference sequence). For the CDR3, the DNA is TGTGCCAGCACAACACATGAGGGTCAGCCCCAGCATTTT. This codes for CASTTHEGQPQHF. Supplemented by reference TRBV7-9 and TRBJ1-5, the full variable domain reads DTGVSQNPRHKITKRGQNVTFRCDPISEHNRLYWYRQTLGQGPEFLTYFQNEAQLEKSRLLSDRFSAERPKGSFSTLEIQRTEQGDSAMYLCASTTHEGQPQHFGDGTRLSIL.

This clone has only a few counts. The chain is built from TRBV19 and TRBJ2-1; D remains ambiguous. Trimming left V 3 bases short and J 8 bases short, with 14 bases between. The CDR3 is made up of 14 amino acids. The V gene's germline CDR1 is LNHDA and CDR2 SQIVND (reference sequence). The CDR3: CASSISVSPHEQFF. The CDR3 DNA sequence: TGTGCCAGTAGTATCAGCGTGAGTCCCCATGAGCAGTTCTTC.

At least ten counts were recorded for this clone. Distinct nucleotide sequences in the sample also encode this CDR3. The V gene is TRBV6-5, the J gene TRBJ1-1, with 8 nucleotides matching TRBD1. Trimming removed 2 bases from V and 6 bases from J; junction bases left unmatched: 11. Germline CDR1 and CDR2: MNHEY and SVGAGI. This CDR3 has 16 residues. The CDR3 DNA sequence: TGTGCCAGCAGTTACGTGGGCCTGGCAGGGGGCCCTGAAGCTTTCTTT. It encodes CASSYVGLAGGPEAFF.

This clone appeared a single time. Since no conserved phenylalanine or tryptophan closes the CDR3, a read error is the likely cause. This chain uses TRBV7-2 with TRBJ2-7; D is undetermined. This CDR3 has 12 residues. Per the germline V gene, CDR1 is SGHTA and CDR2 is FQGNSA. V was pared by 8 bases and J by 7 bases, with 15 bases between. For the CDR3, the DNA is TGTGCCAGCGGCTACGTAGCAGGAGAGCAGTACTTA. Its translation is CASGYVAGEQYL.